The 22 T cell receptor beta chains below come from one sample, sequenced in a study of early T cells in non-severe SARS-CoV-2 infection. TCRdb re-called the 5' RACE reads with MiXCR, one entry per CDR3 protein. The repertoire holds approximately 76,000 distinct CDR3 sequences, around 10% seen once, with about 2.6% in the top ten. The sequenced sample consisted of whole blood. The receptors come from an adult who was a healthcare worker with PCR-confirmed SARS-CoV-2 infection or an uninfected control (not recorded which).

This clonotype was counted ten times or more. The gene calls are TRBV2 and TRBJ1-1; the D gene is possibly TRBD1 (6 bases). Germline V gene lookup returns CDR1 SNHLY and CDR2 FYNNEI. CDR3 length: 13 residues. Deletions cut 8 bases from V and 5 bases from J, with 15 bases between. The CDR3, as DNA: TGTGCCAGCGGGGGGCAGGGGAAGACTGAAGCTTTCTTT. Its protein product is CASGGQGKTEAFF.

The J gene is TRBJ2-7, the V gene TRBV9; D is uncertain. The CDR3 sequence is 14 residues long. V lost 2 bases to trimming and J lost 2 bases, with 11 bases between them. CDR1 and CDR2 (germline): SGDLS, YYNGEE. As DNA, the CDR3 is TGTGCCAGCAGCGTGGCCCCAGACACCTACGAGCAGTACTTC. The encoded protein is CASSVAPDTYEQYF.

This clonotype was counted ten times or more. The chain is built from TRBV7-3 and TRBJ1-1, with TRBD1 matching over 9 bases. From germline, CDR1 is SGHTA and CDR2 FQGTGA. The CDR3 spans 19 residues. The ends lost 4 bases at V and 4 bases at J; junction bases unmatched: 19. The DNA of the CDR3 is TGTGCCAGCAGCTCCCTACCGGGACAGGGACGGACTCCTAGCACTGAAGCTTTCTTT. This sequence encodes CASSSLPGQGRTPSTEAFF. The variable domain in full, completed from reference TRBV7-3 and TRBJ1-1, reads GAGVSQTPSNKVTEKGKYVELRCDPISGHTALYWYRQSLGQGPEFLIYFQGTGAADDSGLPNDRFFAVRPEGSVSTLKIQRTERGDSAVYLCASSSLPGQGRTPSTEAFFGQGTRLTVV.

The sample holds many counts of this clonotype. The chain combines TRBV3-1 with TRBJ1-2; 7 nucleotides match TRBD1. Germline V gene lookup returns CDR1 LGHDT and CDR2 YNNKEL (reference sequence). J gave up 2 bases and V 4 bases, and 4 bases lay outside the gene matches. The CDR3 spans 14 residues. In nucleotides, the CDR3 is TGTGCCAGCAGCCTCGACAGGGCAAACTATGGCTACACCTTC. Translated, it gives CASSLDRANYGYTF.

This clonotype was detected many times. The gene calls are TRBV20-1 and TRBJ1-4; D remains ambiguous. Trimming removed 2 bases from V and 5 bases from J, with 9 bases in between. The germline gives CDR1 DFQATT, CDR2 SNEGSKA (reference sequence). The length of the CDR3 is 13 residues. This CDR3 is CSARKAENEKLFF. The CDR3, as DNA: TGCAGTGCTAGAAAGGCGGAAAATGAAAAACTGTTTTTT.

This clonotype was found many times. The chain joins TRBV28 to TRBJ2-5; maybe TRBD1 (6 bases). The germline V and J ends were trimmed by 7 bases and 5 bases, with 20 bases remaining between them. The CDR3 has 15 residues. From germline, CDR1 is MDHEN and CDR2 SYDVKM. CDR3 amino acids: CASTPVEGGMETQYF. CDR3 in DNA: TGTGCCAGCACCCCCGTGGAAGGGGGAATGGAGACCCAGTACTTC.

There are many counts of this clonotype. The V gene is TRBV20-1, the J gene TRBJ1-1; the D is unclear. The CDR3 length is 11 residues. Germline V lookup: CDR1 DFQATT, CDR2 SNEGSKA (reference sequence). Between the trimmed V and J ends, which lost 6 bases and 8 bases, there was a span of 13 bases. The DNA of the CDR3 is TGCAGTGCGCTTCAATGGGGAGAAGCTTTCTTT. Amino acids: CSALQWGEAFF.

This clonotype was seen a few times. The rearrangement links TRBV7-9 to TRBJ1-1; D unclear. V was cut by 3 bases and J by 1 base, with 6 bases left in between. The CDR3 runs to 13 residues. From germline, CDR1 is SEHNR and CDR2 FQNEAQ (reference sequence). The CDR3 DNA is TGTGCCAGCAGCTTTCCCCAGAACACTGAAGCTTTCTTT. Protein product: CASSFPQNTEAFF.

Many counts were recorded for this clonotype. The chain uses TRBV7-2 and TRBJ2-3; 9 nucleotides match TRBD1. The germline gives CDR1 SGHTA, CDR2 FQGNSA. The CDR3 is made up of 16 amino acids. V was clipped by 2 bases and J by 3 bases; unmatched bases: 6. CDR3 sequence: CASSLPWTGETDTQYF. CDR3 sequence (DNA): TGTGCCAGCAGCTTACCTTGGACAGGGGAAACAGATACGCAGTATTTT.

This clonotype was recorded many times. The chain links TRBV12-3 or TRBV12-4 to TRBJ2-7; no firm D call. This CDR3 contains 14 residues. Trimming took off 3 bases at V and 2 bases at J, with 11 bases between the two ends. CDR3 sequence reads: CASSFGTVAYEQYF. CDR3 nucleotide sequence: TGTGCCAGCAGTTTTGGTACAGTCGCCTACGAGCAGTACTTC.

A few counts support this clonotype. The V and J genes are TRBV12-3 or TRBV12-4 and TRBJ2-7; D call uncertain. V lost 0 bases and J 3 bases, leaving 9 bases between the germline ends. This CDR3 is 14 amino acids long. The CDR3 sequence is CASSLAAAYYEQYF. Written as DNA, the CDR3 is TGTGCCAGCAGTTTAGCGGCCGCTTACTACGAGCAGTACTTC.

The CDR3 nucleotides are TGTGCCAGCAGTTATTCCCGGGCGGGAGTGTACAATGAGCAGTTCTTC. Amino acids: CASSYSRAGVYNEQFF. The rearrangement joins TRBV6-5 to TRBJ2-1; 7 positions match TRBD2. This CDR3 region has 16 residues. V gave up 3 bases and J gave up 4 bases; unmatched junction bases: 9. The germline CDR1 and CDR2 sequences are MNHEY and SVGAGI.

V is TRBV6-5 and J is TRBJ2-1, with 7 bases lining up with TRBD2. Trimming took 4 bases from V and 6 from J; bases not matched to a gene: 9. This CDR3 contains 15 residues. Germline V gene lookup returns CDR1 MNHEY and CDR2 SVGAGI. The CDR3 nucleotides read TGTGCCAGCAGTTGGTCGGCGGGAGTAGGCAATGAGCAGTTCTTC. This sequence encodes CASSWSAGVGNEQFF.

This clonotype was detected many times. J is TRBJ1-2 and V is TRBV7-9, with 8 bases that match TRBD1. Germline V gene lookup returns CDR1 SEHNR and CDR2 FQNEAQ (reference sequence). This CDR3 spans 12 amino acids. The V and J ends lost 4 bases and 9 bases, in that order; junction bases with no gene match: 4. CDR3 in amino acids: CASSSRDRSYTF. The CDR3 DNA reads TGTGCCAGCAGCTCAAGGGACAGGAGCTACACCTTC.

This clonotype was counted at least ten times. The gene calls are TRBV30 and TRBJ2-7, with 13 nucleotides matching TRBD2. Germline values: CDR1 GTSNPN, CDR2 SVGIG (reference sequence). The CDR3 covers 17 residues. V trimming: 3 bases; J trimming: 5 bases; junction bases outside the gene matches: 13. The CDR3 is CAWSLQRTSGSVNEQYF. The CDR3 region has the DNA TGTGCCTGGAGCCTCCAACGGACTAGCGGGAGCGTCAACGAGCAGTACTTC.

This clonotype showed up many times. This chain links TRBV10-3 with TRBJ2-5, with D perhaps assigned TRBD1 or TRBD2 (5 bases each). This CDR3 has 13 residues. Trimming left V 10 bases short and J 1 base short, with 13 bases between. Germline CDR1 and CDR2: ENHRY and SYGVKD. CDR3 nucleotides: TGTGCCACTCTGGGACCGGCCCAAGAGACCCAGTACTTC. Its translation is CATLGPAQETQYF.

The chain links TRBV2 to TRBJ1-2; D might be TRBD1 (6 bases). V lost 6 bases to trimming and J lost 2 bases, with 13 bases between them. The CDR3 sequence is 14 residues long. Per germline, CDR1 SNHLY and CDR2 FYNNEI. The CDR3 DNA follows: TGTGCCAGCAGGACCGGACAGACCAACTATGGCTACACCTTC. Translating it yields CASRTGQTNYGYTF. Looking up the rest from reference TRBV2 and TRBJ1-2 gives the full variable domain: EPEVTQTPSHQVTQMGQEVILRCVPISNHLYFYWYRQILGQKVEFLVSFYNNEISEKSEIFDDQFSVERPDGSNFTLKIRSTKLEDSAMYFCASRTGQTNYGYTFGSGTRLTVV.

CDR3 nucleotide sequence: TGTGCCAGCAGCACCACAGGTTTTAATTCACCCCTCCACTTT. It specifies CASSTTGFNSPLHF. The chain carries TRBV12-3 or TRBV12-4 and TRBJ1-6; a weak D match, TRBD1 (5 bases). The germline V and J ends were trimmed by 6 bases and 6 bases, with 12 bases remaining between them. This CDR3 is built from 14 residues.

This clonotype has more than one count but fewer than ten. The chain joins TRBV27 to TRBJ2-7, with 10 bases lining up with TRBD1. CDR1 MNHEY and CDR2 SMNVEV come from the germline V gene (reference sequence). This CDR3 contains 14 residues. J lost 4 bases, V lost 4 bases, and 4 bases had no gene match. Here the CDR3 reads CASSSGTGDYEQYF. The CDR3 DNA reads as TGTGCCAGCAGTTCCGGGACAGGGGATTACGAGCAGTACTTC.

This clonotype was picked up a small number of times. The V gene is TRBV25-1, the J gene TRBJ2-4, with D tentatively TRBD1 (6 bases). The CDR3 is 22 residues long. Germline CDR1 MGHDK, CDR2 SYGVNS. Trimming removed 2 bases at V and 0 bases at J, with 29 bases between. CDR3 nucleotide sequence: TGTGCCAGCAGTGAACCCACCCGGGACACGGTGGACTTTGACTTAGCCAAAAACATTCAGTACTTC. Translated, it gives CASSEPTRDTVDFDLAKNIQYF.

This clonotype showed up many times. This chain joins TRBV20-1 and TRBJ2-7; 8 nucleotides agree with TRBD2. Germline lookup yields CDR1 DFQATT and CDR2 SNEGSKA (reference sequence). V lost 3 bases, J lost 2 bases, and 9 bases stayed unmatched. CDR3 length equals 15 residues. CDR3 residues: CSARPSGSFTYEQYF. DNA of the CDR3: TGCAGTGCTAGGCCCAGCGGGAGTTTCACCTACGAGCAGTACTTC.

This clonotype has a handful of counts. The chain has TRBV12-3 or TRBV12-4 and TRBJ2-3, with TRBD2 identical over 12 bases. There are 19 residues in the CDR3. J was trimmed by 4 bases and V by 6 bases; bases with no gene match: 17. The CDR3: CASRKSWASGRARADTQYF. In DNA, the CDR3 is TGTGCCAGCAGAAAGAGTTGGGCTAGCGGGAGGGCCAGGGCAGATACGCAGTATTTT.